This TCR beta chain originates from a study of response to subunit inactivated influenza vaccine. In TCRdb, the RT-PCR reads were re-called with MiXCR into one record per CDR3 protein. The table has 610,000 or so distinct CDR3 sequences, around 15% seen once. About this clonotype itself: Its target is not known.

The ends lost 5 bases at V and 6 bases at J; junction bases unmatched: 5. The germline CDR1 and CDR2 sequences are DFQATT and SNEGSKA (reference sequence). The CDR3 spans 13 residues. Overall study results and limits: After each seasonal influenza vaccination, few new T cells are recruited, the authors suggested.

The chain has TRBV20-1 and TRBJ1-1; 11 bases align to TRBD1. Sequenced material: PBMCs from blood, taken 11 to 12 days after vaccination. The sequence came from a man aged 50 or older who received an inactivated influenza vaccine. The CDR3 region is CSAGQGAVAEAFF. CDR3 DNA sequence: TGCAGTGCTGGACAGGGGGCCGTGGCTGAAGCTTTCTTT.